These 30 T cell receptor beta chains were sequenced from one sample in a study of chemoradiotherapy in HPV16-positive cancers (dated by TCRdb to the early 2020s). Library preparation was by the immunoSEQ multiplex PCR assay. Here the immuneACCESS table is served through TCRdb, limited to in-frame sequences with V and J called. Missing clones are a known gap in these copies; in checked studies unresolved V genes cover under half, and the rest lacks a known reason. The table for this sample lists 13,000 or so clones; under 85% of them were counted only once. In total, the top ten clones hold under 7% of the sample. The source was blood, collected from a patient who underwent chemoradiotherapy. These receptors all come from a human donor with HPV-associated anogenital cancer.

The J gene is TRBJ2-5, the V gene TRBV11-3; possibly TRBD1 for D (5 bases). Germline CDR1 is SGHNT and CDR2 is YENEEA. Trimming shortened V by 5 bases and J by 5 bases, and 12 bases separated the two germline ends. The CDR3 totals 13 residues. CDR3 sequence reads: CASSLGAIETQYF. The CDR3, as DNA: TGTGCCAGCAGCCTAGGGGCTATTGAGACCCAGTACTTC.

The V gene is TRBV7-2, the J gene TRBJ2-2, with D uncertain. Trimming took off 1 base at V and 1 base at J, with 13 bases between the two ends. The CDR3 has 17 amino acids. CDR1 is SGHTA, CDR2 FQGNSA, per germline. The DNA for the CDR3 is TGTGCCAGCAGCTTAGGTTTACGACAAGAGAACACCGGGGAGCTGTTTTTT. Translation: CASSLGLRQENTGELFF.

The V and J genes are TRBV9 and TRBJ2-6; 7 nucleotides align to TRBD2. Germline V CDR1 and CDR2: SGDLS, YYNGEE. This CDR3 comprises 15 residues. J lost 2 bases, V lost 4 bases, and 3 bases had no gene match. CDR3 protein: CASSPTSAGANVLTF. CDR3 in DNA: TGTGCCAGCAGCCCAACTAGCGCTGGGGCCAACGTCCTGACTTTC.

This rearrangement joins TRBV27 to TRBJ1-1; D is uncertain. CDR1 and CDR2 from the germline V gene are MNHEY and SMNVEV (reference sequence). The CDR3 runs 15 residues. CDR3 sequence: CLRPRADGSMTEAFF. The CDR3 nucleotides read TGTTTAAGGCCAAGGGCAGATGGTTCGATGACTGAAGCTTTCTTT.

V and J are TRBV25-1 and TRBJ2-6; unclear D gene. V was shortened by 2 bases and J by 4 bases, with 12 bases between the two germline ends. Germline V gene sequence: CDR1 MGHDK, CDR2 SYGVNS. This CDR3 has 16 residues. The CDR3, as DNA: TGTGCCAGCAGTGAAAACCAAGGGCTAGGGGCCAACGTCCTGACTTTC. It codes for CASSENQGLGANVLTF.

The chain couples TRBV20-1 to TRBJ1-2, with unresolved D. CDR1 is DFQATT and CDR2 is SNEGSKA in the germline V gene (reference sequence). CDR3 length: 11 residues. V lost 5 bases and J lost 3, with 7 bases in between. Here the CDR3 reads CSAGGDYGYTF. CDR3 nucleotide sequence: TGCAGTGCTGGCGGGGACTATGGCTACACCTTC.

The J gene is TRBJ1-1, the V gene TRBV7-2; D gene uncertain. This CDR3 is built from 11 residues. V was shortened by 5 bases and J by 10 bases, with 11 bases between the two germline ends. Germline CDR1 SGHTA, CDR2 FQGNSA. CDR3 coding DNA: TGTGCCAGCAGCCTAGGACTGGGAGCTTTCTTT. Translated, it gives CASSLGLGAFF.

CDR3 protein: CASNVGFTTNEKLFF. The CDR3 DNA is TGTGCCAGCAATGTGGGGTTTACAACTAATGAAAAACTGTTTTTT. The chain links TRBV2 to TRBJ1-4; D remains unclear. Germline assignment: CDR1 SNHLY and CDR2 FYNNEI. The V end was cut by 7 bases, the J end by 0 bases, with 12 bases between. This CDR3 has 15 residues.

The V and J genes are TRBV5-1 and TRBJ1-1, with no clear D. The CDR3 runs 16 residues. Germline V gene lookup returns CDR1 SGHRS and CDR2 YFSETQ. Trimming removed 0 bases at V and 2 bases at J, with 14 bases between. The CDR3 bases are TGCGCCAGCAGCTTGGGATCGCGGAGCCAAAACACTGAAGCTTTCTTT. This sequence encodes CASSLGSRSQNTEAFF. The full variable domain, its missing parts supplied by reference TRBV5-1 and TRBJ1-1, is KAGVTQTPRYLIKTRGQQVTLSCSPISGHRSVSWYQQTPGQGLQFLFEYFSETQRNKGNFPGRFSGRQFSNSRSEMNVSTLELGDSALYLCASSLGSRSQNTEAFFGQGTRLTVV.

The chain combines TRBV11-1 with TRBJ1-2; 8 bases map to TRBD1. V trimming: 5 bases; J trimming: 7 bases; junction bases outside the gene matches: 12. Germline V gene data show CDR1 as SGHAT and CDR2 as FQDESV (reference sequence). This CDR3 is 15 amino acids long. Here the CDR3 reads CASSQLGQGSGGYTF. The CDR3 DNA reads TGTGCCAGCAGCCAATTAGGACAGGGATCGGGTGGCTACACCTTC.

This clone was counted a single time. V and J are TRBV6-1 and TRBJ1-1, with D perhaps TRBD1 (6 bases). The CDR3 totals 14 residues. Trimming removed 7 bases at V and 4 bases at J, with 16 bases between. The germline V gene has CDR1 MNHNS and CDR2 SASEGT. The CDR3 sequence is CASTMATGGTEAFF. The CDR3 coding sequence is TGTGCCAGCACCATGGCGACAGGAGGCACTGAAGCTTTCTTT.

The rearrangement uses TRBV18 and TRBJ1-1; 7 bases align to TRBD1. The CDR3 sequence is 15 residues long. V shed 3 bases and J 4 bases; nucleotides not matched to a gene: 8. Looked up from germline, CDR1 is KGHSH and CDR2 is LQKENI. The CDR3 nucleotides are TGTGCCAGCTCACCGCCGACAGGGTCAGGCACTGAAGCTTTCTTT. Translated, it gives CASSPPTGSGTEAFF.

The CDR3 DNA sequence: TGTGCCAGCAGCGGTGGCTCTGGAAACACCATATATTTT. Translated, it gives CASSGGSGNTIYF. This sequence joins TRBV11-3 and TRBJ1-3; D is ambiguous. The germline V gene encodes CDR1 SGHNT and CDR2 YENEEA. The CDR3 length is 13 residues. V was trimmed by 5 bases and J by 0 bases, leaving 5 bases between them.

The V call is TRBV14, the J call TRBJ1-2, with 7 bases lining up with TRBD1. The germline V gene has CDR1 SGHDN and CDR2 FVKESK. The CDR3 extends over 17 amino acids. Germline trimming cut 6 bases from V and 8 bases from J; bases unmatched to any gene: 21. The CDR3 bases are TGTGCCAGCAGTCCGAATCCGCACCGACAGGGTCCCCAGGGCTACACCTTC. Encoded protein: CASSPNPHRQGPQGYTF.

The genes are TRBV2 and TRBJ2-7, with TRBD2 identical over 15 bases. Germline-derived CDR1 and CDR2 are SNHLY and FYNNEI. Trimming removed 7 bases from V and 6 bases from J; junction bases left unmatched: 10. This CDR3 comprises 16 residues. The CDR3 coding sequence is TGTGCCAGCACCACTGGGACTAGCGGGGGGCGCCCCGAGCAGTACTTC. Translation gives CASTTGTSGGRPEQYF.

This clone was seen just once. The gene calls are TRBV29-1 and TRBJ2-7, with 8 bases fitting TRBD1. CDR3 length equals 13 residues. CDR1 and CDR2 from the germline V gene are SQVTM and ANQGSEA. The V and J ends lost 7 bases and 5 bases, in that order; junction bases with no gene match: 10. In nucleotides, the CDR3 is TGCAGCGCCATCGGACAGGGAGACCACGAGCAGTACGTC. It specifies CSAIGQGDHEQYV.

This clone was found a few times. V usage is TRBV5-1 and J usage is TRBJ1-1; 7 nucleotides line up with TRBD1. The CDR3 runs 16 residues. J lost 1 base, V lost 2 bases, and 8 bases had no gene match. CDR1 is SGHRS, CDR2 YFSETQ, per germline. CDR3 in amino acids: CASSFGTTGTNTEAFF. Written as DNA, the CDR3 is TGCGCCAGCAGCTTTGGAACGACAGGGACGAACACTGAAGCTTTCTTT.

The rearrangement joins TRBV29-1 to TRBJ2-3, with no clear D. The ends were cut back, 3 bases at V and 2 bases at J, with 12 bases in the middle. Germline CDR1 and CDR2: SQVTM and ANQGSEA. The CDR3 runs to 14 residues. DNA for the CDR3: TGCAGCGTTGATCTCCGGGTGTCCACAGATACGCAGTATTTT. Translating it yields CSVDLRVSTDTQYF.

CDR3 protein: CASSTDSSGNTIYF. CDR3 DNA sequence: TGCGCCAGCAGCACCGACAGCTCTGGAAACACCATATATTTT. The chain recombines TRBV5-1 with TRBJ1-3; D may be TRBD1 (5 bases). V was trimmed by 4 bases and J by 0 bases, leaving 8 bases between them. CDR3 length: 14 residues. Germline CDR1 SGHRS, CDR2 YFSETQ.

CDR3 region: CASSYFLQDSYEQYF. The DNA of the CDR3 is TGTGCCAGCAGTTACTTTCTCCAGGACTCCTACGAGCAGTACTTC. The V and J genes are TRBV6-5 and TRBJ2-7; D gene ambiguous. Germline V gives CDR1 MNHEY, CDR2 SVGAGI. V dropped 1 base and J dropped 0 bases, with 10 bases sitting between them. This CDR3 is 15 amino acids long.

In this sample, this clone turned up a few times. The rearrangement uses TRBV5-6 and TRBJ2-1, with 9 bases identical to TRBD2. The CDR3 length is 15 residues. The junction had 7 bases not matched to a gene; V was cut back by 5 bases and J by 4 bases. Germline V CDR1 and CDR2: SGHDT, YYEEEE. CDR3: CASSLSGGPYNEQFF. The CDR3 DNA is TGTGCCAGCAGTCTGAGCGGGGGGCCTTACAATGAGCAGTTCTTC.

This clone showed up just a few times. The rearrangement links TRBV29-1 to TRBJ1-5; D remains ambiguous. V was pared by 4 bases and J by 3 bases, with 7 bases between. This CDR3 is 12 amino acids long. The germline CDR1 and CDR2 sequences are SQVTM and ANQGSEA. The DNA of the CDR3 is TGCAGCGTTGCGGGAGACAATCAGCCCCAGCATTTT. It yields the protein CSVAGDNQPQHF.

V and J are TRBV15 and TRBJ1-1; no clear D gene. Germline V gives CDR1 LNHNV, CDR2 YYDKDF (reference sequence). The V gene lost 2 bases and the J gene lost 2 bases, with 12 bases spanning the gap. This CDR3 has 15 amino acids. The CDR3 nucleotides read TGTGCCACCAGCAGACACACGGGTGGAAACACTGAAGCTTTCTTT. Translated, it gives CATSRHTGGNTEAFF. Together with reference TRBV15 and TRBJ1-1, the CDR3 gives the full variable domain: DAMVIQNPRYQVTQFGKPVTLSCSQTLNHNVMYWYQQKSSQAPKLLFHYYDKDFNNEADTPDNFQSRRPNTSFCFLDIRSPGLGDTAMYLCATSRHTGGNTEAFFGQGTRLTVV.

The rearrangement links TRBV5-1 to TRBJ2-3, with 8 bases fitting TRBD2. Germline V gene sequence: CDR1 SGHRS, CDR2 YFSETQ. This CDR3 contains 16 residues. After removal of 2 bases from V and 2 bases from J, the junction contained 7 bases not matched to a gene. The CDR3: CASSFLAGQTTDTQYF. CDR3 nucleotides: TGCGCCAGCAGCTTCTTAGCGGGGCAAACCACAGATACGCAGTATTTT.

The chain has TRBV9 and TRBJ2-3, with D unclear. The V end was cut by 3 bases, the J end by 0 bases, with 11 bases between. The CDR3 runs 15 residues. Germline V gene data show CDR1 as SGDLS and CDR2 as YYNGEE. The chain's CDR3 is CASSGTTPSTDTQYF. The CDR3 nucleotides are TGTGCCAGCAGCGGAACTACTCCTAGCACAGATACGCAGTATTTT.

Only one count was recorded for this clone. The chain is built from TRBV27 and TRBJ2-7; D is undetermined. CDR1 is MNHEY and CDR2 is SMNVEV in the germline V gene (reference sequence). The CDR3 consists of 11 residues. The CDR3 nucleotides are TGTGCCAGCAGTGTATCCTACGAGCAGTACGTC. Its protein is CASSVSYEQYV.

The V call is TRBV2, the J call TRBJ2-1; perhaps TRBD2 as D (5 bases). CDR3 length: 12 residues. Looked up from germline, CDR1 is SNHLY and CDR2 is FYNNEI. The ends were cut back, 7 bases at V and 8 bases at J, with 12 bases in the middle. CDR3 sequence reads: CASTEDSYEQFF. CDR3 nucleotide sequence: TGTGCCAGCACCGAGGACTCTTATGAGCAGTTCTTC.

Only one count was recorded for this clone. J is TRBJ1-6 and V is TRBV19, with unresolved D. Trimming shortened V by 4 bases and J by 6 bases, and 16 bases separated the two germline ends. The CDR3 covers 16 residues. Germline V gene lookup returns CDR1 LNHDA and CDR2 SQIVND (reference sequence). CDR3 amino acids: CASSTDAPEGNSPLHF. The CDR3 nucleotides are TGTGCCAGTAGTACGGACGCACCGGAGGGTAATTCACCCCTCCACTTT.

V gene TRBV6-1 combines with J gene TRBJ1-5; maybe TRBD1 (5 bases). V lost 1 base and J lost 6, with 7 bases in between. From germline, CDR1 is MNHNS and CDR2 SASEGT. CDR3 length equals 13 residues. The DNA of the CDR3 is TGTGCCAGCAGTGAAGGTACAGGTCAGCCCCAGCATTTT. Translated, it gives CASSEGTGQPQHF.

This sequence joins TRBV7-2 and TRBJ2-5; TRBD2 agrees at 7 bases. Germline lookup yields CDR1 SGHTA and CDR2 FQGNSA. With 4 bases clipped from V and 5 bases from J, the junction kept 13 bases outside the gene matches. The CDR3 loop spans 16 amino acids. For the CDR3, the DNA is TGTGCCAGCAGCTCATATCGGGGGAGGGGCCCGGAGACCCAGTACTTC. Protein product: CASSSYRGRGPETQYF.